Below, 2 T cell receptor beta chains from the same sample are listed, as sequenced in a study of control samples from healthy donors and cancer patients. The data were produced by immunoSEQ multiplex PCR, yet TCRdb's version contains in-frame clones alone and is incomplete. The sample lists some 130,000 clones; around 92% were seen once. The sample taken for sequencing was blood. The source of these receptors is a woman aged 50 to 60 in good health.

Regarding this clone: Other DNA sequences within the sample encode an identical CDR3. The chain is built from TRBV5-1 and TRBJ1-1, with 8 positions matching TRBD1. The CDR3 is 18 amino acids. V dropped 4 bases and J dropped 0; count of bases not matched to a gene: 14. Germline assignment: CDR1 SGHRS and CDR2 YFSETQ. The CDR3 coding sequence is TGCGCCAGCAGCCCAGGGAGGAAAGCGGGACAGGTGAACACTGAAGCTTTCTTT. Its translation: CASSPGRKAGQVNTEAFF. Together with reference TRBV5-1 and TRBJ1-1, the CDR3 gives the full variable domain: KAGVTQTPRYLIKTRGQQVTLSCSPISGHRSVSWYQQTPGQGLQFLFEYFSETQRNKGNFPGRFSGRQFSNSRSEMNVSTLELGDSALYLCASSPGRKAGQVNTEAFFGQGTRLTVV.

The V call is TRBV29-1, the J call TRBJ2-2; 7 bases map to TRBD2. The CDR3 runs to 14 residues. From germline, CDR1 is SQVTM and CDR2 ANQGSEA. The V gene end was trimmed by 6 bases and the J gene end by 4 bases; junction bases not matched to a gene: 8. Here the CDR3 DNA reads TGCAGCGTGTGGGGCGGGAGCGTCACCGGGGAGCTGTTTTTT. This encodes CSVWGGSVTGELFF.